This TCR beta chain came from a study of blood T cell repertoires in COVID-19. Using immunoSEQ multiplex PCR, the repertoire was profiled, and TCRdb retains in-frame clones only, with some absent. The profile covers about 210,000 clones, with just under 90% appearing a single time and over 1% taken by the ten largest. Germline V gene data show CDR1 as SQVTM and CDR2 as ANQGSEA. This CDR3 has 13 amino acids. With 3 bases clipped from V and 9 bases from J, the junction kept 5 bases outside the gene matches. The rearrangement links TRBV29-1 to TRBJ2-7; TRBD2 matches 13 bases. The receptor was isolated from a man under 40 who had recovered from COVID-19. Sequenced sample: PBMCs or T cells enriched from blood (not recorded which). The CDR3 DNA is TGCAGCGTTGATGGACTAGCGGGAGAGGGGCAGTACTTC. Protein product: CSVDGLAGEGQYF.